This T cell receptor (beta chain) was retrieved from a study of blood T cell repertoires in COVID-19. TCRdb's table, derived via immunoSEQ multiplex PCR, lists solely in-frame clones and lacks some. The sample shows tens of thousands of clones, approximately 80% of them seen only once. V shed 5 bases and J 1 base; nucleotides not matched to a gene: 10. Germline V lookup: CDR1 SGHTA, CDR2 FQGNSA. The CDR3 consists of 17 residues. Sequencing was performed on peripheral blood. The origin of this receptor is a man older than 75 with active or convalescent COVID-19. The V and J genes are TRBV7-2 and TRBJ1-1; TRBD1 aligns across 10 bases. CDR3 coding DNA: TGTGCCAGCAGCCTATCAAGGGACAGGGGTGGGAACACTGAAGCTTTCTTT. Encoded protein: CASSLSRDRGGNTEAFF.